This entry lists 13 T cell receptor beta chains sequenced from one sample in a study of T cells in Graves' hyperthyroidism and ophthalmopathy. Amplification of TCR beta CDR3 regions was performed using RNA transcripts as template. TCR CDR3 underwent first-round RT-PCR with the HTBI primer set. MiXCR, run by TCRdb on the multiplex PCR reads, gives a single entry per CDR3 protein. The data show 640,000 or so distinct CDR3 sequences, around 15% seen once. Sequenced input: blood. Receptor source: a woman between 40 and 55 years old with Graves' ophthalmopathy.

This clonotype occurred many times. The chain uses TRBV20-1 and TRBJ1-1; D ambiguous. Trimming took off 3 bases at V and 8 bases at J, with 10 bases between the two ends. The CDR3 has 11 amino acids. The V gene's germline CDR1 is DFQATT and CDR2 SNEGSKA (reference sequence). The chain's CDR3 is CSARRAEEAFF. CDR3 DNA sequence: TGCAGTGCTAGGCGGGCCGAAGAAGCTTTCTTT.

This clonotype has only a few counts. This chain uses TRBV24-1 with TRBJ1-5; D perhaps matches TRBD1 (6 bases). The V end lost 5 bases, the J end lost 6 bases, and 16 bases lay between the germline ends. CDR1 is KGHDR, CDR2 SFDVKD, per germline. The CDR3 is 15 amino acids. The CDR3 sequence: CATSGRGYDFQPQHF. CDR3 nucleotide sequence: TGTGCCACCAGTGGAAGGGGGTACGATTTTCAGCCCCAGCATTTT.

Ten or more counts support this clonotype. V usage is TRBV12-3 or TRBV12-4 and J usage is TRBJ2-2; no definite D call. CDR3 length: 13 residues. V was cut by 2 bases and J by 6 bases, with 7 bases left in between. Here the CDR3 reads CASSLLSAGELFF. CDR3 DNA: TGTGCCAGCAGTTTATTATCGGCCGGGGAGCTGTTTTTT.

This clonotype came up many times. The chain has TRBV6-1 and TRBJ1-1; tentatively, D is TRBD1 (6 bases). The CDR3 is 17 amino acids. V dropped 2 bases and J dropped 0 bases, with 16 bases sitting between them. Germline V gene lookup returns CDR1 MNHNS and CDR2 SASEGT. As DNA, the CDR3 is TGTGCCAGCAGTGAAACACTCGGGACACCTATGAACACTGAAGCTTTCTTT. Protein product: CASSETLGTPMNTEAFF.

CDR3 protein: CASSFRTGDKNIQYF. CDR3 bases: TGTGCCAGCAGTTTTAGGACAGGGGATAAGAACATTCAGTACTTC. This chain connects TRBV12-3 or TRBV12-4 to TRBJ2-4; 9 nucleotides match TRBD1. With 3 bases clipped from V and 7 bases from J, the junction kept 7 bases outside the gene matches. The CDR3 runs to 15 residues.

This clonotype was seen ten or more times. V gene TRBV7-8 combines with J gene TRBJ1-3; D might be TRBD1 (5 bases). CDR3 length: 14 amino acids. Trimming pared 8 bases from V and 2 bases from J, leaving 13 bases between. The germline V gene encodes CDR1 SGHVS and CDR2 FQNEAQ. CDR3 DNA sequence: TGTGCCAGCGGCCCCAGGGTAACTGGAAACACCATATATTTT. Its protein product is CASGPRVTGNTIYF.

At least ten counts were recorded for this clonotype. This chain uses TRBV6-1 with TRBJ2-7, with TRBD2 identical over 9 bases. Trimming at V came to 1 base and at J to 2 bases, leaving 9 bases not matched to a gene. Looked up from germline, CDR1 is MNHNS and CDR2 is SASEGT. The CDR3 consists of 17 residues. The chain's CDR3 is CASSEGLAGSSPYEQYF. Written as DNA, the CDR3 is TGTGCCAGCAGTGAAGGGCTAGCGGGATCTTCTCCCTACGAGCAGTACTTC.

This clonotype was found many times. The chain recombines TRBV11-3 with TRBJ1-2, with 12 bases lining up with TRBD1. The CDR3 is 15 amino acids. Per the germline V gene, CDR1 is SGHNT and CDR2 is YENEEA. J was trimmed by 5 bases and V by 5 bases; bases with no gene match: 6. As DNA, the CDR3 is TGTGCCAGCAGCCGCGGGACAGGGGGCTTGTATGGCTACACCTTC. It specifies CASSRGTGGLYGYTF.

This clonotype has ten or more counts. The rearrangement uses TRBV30 and TRBJ2-2, with TRBD1 matching 10 bases. Germline CDR1 GTSNPN, CDR2 SVGIG (reference sequence). The junction had 16 bases not matched to a gene; V was cut back by 5 bases and J by 7 bases. This CDR3 spans 17 amino acids. The CDR3 spells CAWENPTMDRGVGELFF. CDR3 bases: TGTGCCTGGGAGAACCCAACTATGGACAGGGGGGTCGGGGAGCTGTTTTTT.

The table lists this clonotype with many counts. The V and J genes are TRBV6-1 and TRBJ2-7, with 8 bases aligning to TRBD2. V lost 6 bases to trimming and J lost 6 bases; unmatched junction nucleotides: 10. From germline, CDR1 is MNHNS and CDR2 SASEGT. There are 14 residues in the CDR3. The DNA of the CDR3 is TGTGCCAGCAGGGGAGCGGGAGTAGAGGGCGAGCAGTACTTC. Its translation is CASRGAGVEGEQYF.

The gene calls are TRBV7-2 and TRBJ1-5; tentatively, D is TRBD1 (6 bases). CDR1 is SGHTA, CDR2 FQGNSA, per germline. Trimming pared 5 bases from V and 5 bases from J, leaving 16 bases between. The CDR3 contains 15 residues. CDR3 DNA: TGTGCCAGCAGCCCGGGGGCCAGGGAGGATCAGCCCCAGCATTTT. Amino acid sequence: CASSPGAREDQPQHF.

At least ten counts were recorded for this clonotype. This chain uses TRBV12-3 or TRBV12-4 with TRBJ2-2; TRBD2 matches 9 bases. This CDR3 is built from 16 residues. Trimming at V came to 3 bases and at J to 8 bases, leaving 10 bases not matched to a gene. This chain's CDR3 is CASSFVPPGLAGELFF. The CDR3 DNA follows: TGTGCCAGCAGTTTCGTACCACCGGGACTAGCTGGGGAGCTGTTTTTT.

This clonotype was picked up one time. The junction does not match germline at one end; this may be a read error. The chain has TRBV7-6 and TRBJ2-7; D gene unclear. The germline CDR1 and CDR2 sequences are SGHVS and FNYEAQ. This CDR3 contains 13 residues. As DNA, the CDR3 is TGTGTCAGCACCCTCGGGCCGGGCTACGAGCAGTACTTC. This translates into CVSTLGPGYEQYF.